A selection of T cell receptor beta chains follows, all from one sample in a study of T-cell memory formation after mild COVID-19. A single record per CDR3 protein comes from TCRdb applying MiXCR to the 5' RACE reads. The sample consists of tens of thousands of distinct CDR3 sequences, more than 11% of them appearing once. The material sequenced was PBMCs or a T cell subset sorted from them (not recorded which). All receptors come from an adult woman who had mild COVID-19 (a few samples of this study predate the infection). Cell type and time point are not known. Each CDR3 is given with its conserved first and last residue. D genes are given only for firm matches. Size tells how often a clone was seen (once, few, many) or the class of an expanded clone, and some rows leave it out.

TRBJ1-5,TRBV4-1,.,TRBD1,TGCGCCAGCAGCCAAGGGGGACAGGGCGGCAATCAGCCCCAGCATTTT,CASSQGGQGGNQPQHF
TRBJ2-1,TRBV7-9,.,TRBD2,TGTGCCAGCAGAACTGGACTAGATGAGCAGTTCTTC,CASRTGLDEQFF
TRBJ2-1,TRBV12-3/TRBV12-4,.,TRBD1,TGTGCCAGCAGGCGACAGGGCGGTTCCCACAATGAGCAGTTCTTC,CASRRQGGSHNEQFF
TRBJ2-3,TRBV7-9,few,TRBD2,TGTGCCACCGAAGGCGGGAGTGCAGATACGCAGTATTTT,CATEGGSADTQYF
TRBJ2-3,TRBV9,.,.,TGTGCCGGCAGCGTAGTAGGGTTCACAGATACGCAGTATTTT,CAGSVVGFTDTQYF
TRBJ2-2,TRBV20-1,.,.,TGCAGTGCTAGGGATCTCACCGGGGAGCTGTTTTTT,CSARDLTGELFF
TRBJ2-3,TRBV7-9,few,.,TGTGCCAGCAGCCCGAGCCGGGGGACCACAGATACGCAGTATTTT,CASSPSRGTTDTQYF
TRBJ2-7,TRBV29-1,.,TRBD1,TGCAGCGTTGAATCATCCAGGGGGAACGAGCAGTACTTC,CSVESSRGNEQYF
TRBJ2-1,TRBV7-6,.,.,TGTGCCAGCAGCCCTAGCCTGGCAGGGTCAGATGAGCAGTTCTTC,CASSPSLAGSDEQFF
TRBJ2-1,TRBV4-3,.,.,TGCGCCAGCAGCCAAGATCGAGTCCCCCGCCACTCCTACAATGAGCAGTTCTTC,CASSQDRVPRHSYNEQFF
TRBJ2-5,TRBV9,few,.,TGTGCCAGCAGCTCACTGGGCCAAGAGACCCAGTACTTC,CASSSLGQETQYF
TRBJ2-1,TRBV27,.,.,TGTGCCAGCAGTTTCGCCTTGGGGCGGCCTAATGGCAATGAGCAGTTCTTC,CASSFALGRPNGNEQFF
TRBJ2-1,TRBV11-2,few,TRBD1,TGTGCCAGCAGCTTTGATTCGGGACAGGGCTACAATGAGCAGTTCTTC,CASSFDSGQGYNEQFF
TRBJ2-1,TRBV9,few,TRBD2,TGTGCCAGCAGCTCGCGGACTAGCGGGAGAAGCGACAATGAGCAGTTCTTC,CASSSRTSGRSDNEQFF
TRBJ1-2,TRBV4-1,.,.,TGCGCCAGCAGCCCGACGACAGCTGCTAACTATGGCTACACCTTC,CASSPTTAANYGYTF
TRBJ2-1,TRBV7-9,few,.,TGTGCCAGCAGCTTAACCTCAGGGCACCGGCAGTTCTTC,CASSLTSGHRQFF
TRBJ2-7,TRBV13,few,TRBD1,TGTGCCAGCAGCACCCAACCAGGGGGAACTATCTCCTACGAGCAGTACTTC,CASSTQPGGTISYEQYF
TRBJ2-4,TRBV7-2,few,.,TGTGCCAGCAGCTTAGCGCACAGCGGAGCCAAAAACATTCAGTACTTC,CASSLAHSGAKNIQYF
TRBJ2-1,TRBV5-1,.,.,TGCGCCAGCAGCTTAACTAGATACAATGAGCAGTTCTTC,CASSLTRYNEQFF
TRBJ2-7,TRBV7-8,.,TRBD2,TGTGCCAGCAGCCCACCCTTCGGGGGGGCGGACAACGAGCAGTACTTC,CASSPPFGGADNEQYF
TRBJ2-3,TRBV6-4,few,TRBD2,TGTGCCAGCAGTGCCAGCGGGGGGGCGGCGGATACGCAGTATTTT,CASSASGGAADTQYF
TRBJ2-7,TRBV9,.,.,TGTGCCAGCAGCGCCCGGGACTGGGACGAGCAGTACTTC,CASSARDWDEQYF
TRBJ1-1,TRBV20-1,.,.,TGCAGTGCTAGAGCCTTGACAGTTGGGACTGAAGCTTTCTTT,CSARALTVGTEAFF
TRBJ2-7,TRBV5-1,.,TRBD1,TGCGCCAGCAGCTGGGGGGACAGGAGACACCTGGAGCAGTACTTC,CASSWGDRRHLEQYF
TRBJ2-1,TRBV5-1,.,.,TGCGCCAGCGGGGGGACTGCTAGCTCCTACAATGAGCAGTTCTTC,CASGGTASSYNEQFF
TRBJ1-5,TRBV27,few,.,TGTGCCAGCAGTTTATCCCTGCAGGGGATGTATTATAGCAATCAGCCCCAGCATTTT,CASSLSLQGMYYSNQPQHF
TRBJ1-5,TRBV4-2,.,TRBD1,TGTGCCAGCAGCCAGGAGGGACAGGGGGTTTATCAGCCCCAGCATTTT,CASSQEGQGVYQPQHF
TRBJ1-1,TRBV4-3,.,.,TGCGCCAGCAGCCGATACCGGGGGCCCGGTGAAGCTTTCTTT,CASSRYRGPGEAFF
TRBJ1-1,TRBV11-1,few,.,TGTGCCAGCAGCTTGTCGGGACAAAACCTGAACACTGAAGCTTTCTTT,CASSLSGQNLNTEAFF
TRBJ2-7,TRBV12-3/TRBV12-4,few,TRBD1,TGTGCCAGCAGTCACCAGGGGGCCCCGGGCGAGCAGTACTTC,CASSHQGAPGEQYF
TRBJ2-2,TRBV5-1,few,.,TGCGCCAGCAGCTTAAAGTCCCCGAACACCGGGGAGCTGTTTTTT,CASSLKSPNTGELFF
TRBJ2-1,TRBV5-6,.,TRBD2,TGTGCCAGCAGCTGGACTAGCGGGAGTGGGTACAATGAGCAGTTCTTC,CASSWTSGSGYNEQFF